The source of this T cell receptor beta chain is a study of cytomegalovirus exposure and HLA in healthy donors. The study, taken as a whole, reports: Trimming of TCR beta V- and J-genes showed a link, identified in a later analysis, to a missense DCLRE1C variant.

Concerning this clone: Its antigen is not known.

This PCR relied on a set of 60 Vbeta primers and 13 Jbeta primers. Generated by immunoSEQ multiplex PCR, the TCRdb table keeps only in-frame clones and is missing some. In the table there are around 120,000 clones, 60% to 85% of which are singletons. Germline CDR1 is SGHTA and CDR2 is FQGNSA. J lost 4 bases, V lost 5 bases, and 6 bases had no gene match. The CDR3 extends over 14 amino acids. The chain links TRBV7-2 to TRBJ2-3; 7 nucleotides match TRBD1. The sequence came from a woman aged 40 to 55 in good health and CMV-seronegative. Sample: PBMCs. This CDR3 is CASSVTGWPDTQYF. For the CDR3, the DNA is TGTGCCAGCAGCGTGACAGGGTGGCCAGATACGCAGTATTTT.